This is a list of T cell receptor beta chains from one sample in a study of blood T cell repertoires in COVID-19. Some clones are missing from TCRdb's copy, which holds only in-frame ones; the method was immunoSEQ multiplex PCR. The sample shows 52,000 or so clones, around 80% of them seen only once. The sample comprised peripheral blood. These receptors were collected from a human donor in a cohort sampled during active or convalescent COVID-19. Each CDR3 is given with its conserved first and last residue. The D gene is left open where the match is weak. Expanded clones get a size class; other rows say once, few or many, or leave the size out.

size | D | J | V | length | DNA | CDR3
NA | NA | TRBJ2-5 | TRBV18 | 14 | TGTGCCAGCTCACCACCGTTGAGCCAAGAGACCCAGTACTTC | CASSPPLSQETQYF
NA | TRBD1 | TRBJ2-7 | TRBV11-1 | 16 | TGTGCCAGCAGCTTAGCGGGGACAGGGAGTTCCTACGAGCAGTACTTC | CASSLAGTGSSYEQYF
NA | TRBD1 | TRBJ1-5 | TRBV29-1 | 12 | TGCAGCGTGCGGACAGGGGATCAGCCCCAGCATTTT | CSVRTGDQPQHF
NA | TRBD1 | TRBJ1-2 | TRBV24-1 | 13 | TGTGCCACCAGTGACCACAGGGGGCGCGGCTACACCTTC | CATSDHRGRGYTF
NA | TRBD1 | TRBJ1-5 | TRBV6-5 | 14 | TGTGCCAGCAGTTACCGAGGGGGCTGGAGGCCCCAGCATTTT | CASSYRGGWRPQHF
NA | NA | TRBJ1-6 | TRBV6-5 | 13 | TGTGCCAGCAGTCCAGACTATAATTCACCCCTCCACTTT | CASSPDYNSPLHF
few | TRBD1 | TRBJ1-4 | TRBV7-2 | 16 | TGTGCCAGCAGCGTAACCCCGGGACAGAGAAATGAAAAACTGTTTTTT | CASSVTPGQRNEKLFF
NA | NA | TRBJ1-2 | TRBV27 | 13 | TGTGCCAGCAGTTTATCGGGGGGTCGGGGCTACACCTTC | CASSLSGGRGYTF
NA | TRBD2 | TRBJ2-5 | TRBV7-7 | 16 | TGTGCTAGCAGCTTAGGCTCTAGCGGGGTCCAAGAGACCCAGTACTTC | CASSLGSSGVQETQYF
once | NA | TRBJ1-1 | TRBV4-1 | 14 | TGCGCCAGCAGCGGGCCCCTTAAGAACACTGAAGCTTTCTTT | CASSGPLKNTEAFF
NA | NA | TRBJ2-7 | TRBV15 | 16 | TGTGCCACCAGCAGAGATGCAGGCGCAAGCTCCTACGAGCAGTACTTC | CATSRDAGASSYEQYF
NA | NA | TRBJ1-2 | TRBV2 | 14 | TGTGCCAGCAGTGAAGGAGGAGGGACGAGGGGCTACACCTTC | CASSEGGGTRGYTF
NA | TRBD1 | TRBJ1-5 | TRBV7-9 | 14 | TGTGCCAGCAGCTTAACAGGGGAAGAGCAGCCCCAGCATTTT | CASSLTGEEQPQHF
NA | TRBD1 | TRBJ1-4 | TRBV4-3 | 18 | TGCGCCAGCAGCCAAGATCCCCAACCGGGACAGGGTAATGAAAAACTGTTTTTT | CASSQDPQPGQGNEKLFF
NA | NA | TRBJ1-3 | TRBV4-2 | 15 | TGTGCCAGCAGCCGAGAGACACGGAATGGAAACACCATATATTTT | CASSRETRNGNTIYF
NA | TRBD1 | TRBJ2-1 | TRBV7-2 | 14 | TGTGCCAGCAGCCTAGGACAGGGGTTTGATGAGCAGTTCTTC | CASSLGQGFDEQFF
NA | TRBD2 | TRBJ2-1 | TRBV27 | 13 | TGTGCCAGCAGTTCCAGGACTAGCAATGAGCAGTTCTTC | CASSSRTSNEQFF
NA | TRBD1 | TRBJ2-7 | TRBV7-2 | 15 | TGTGCCAGCAGCTTAGAGGGACAGGTTTCCTACGAGCAGTACTTC | CASSLEGQVSYEQYF
NA | TRBD2 | TRBJ2-7 | TRBV11-2 | 14 | TGTGCCAGCAGCCCCCGGCGGGAGGCCCACGAGCAGTACTTC | CASSPRREAHEQYF
NA | NA | TRBJ2-5 | TRBV30 | 14 | TGTGCCTGGAGTGTATCCGGGTTGCGGGAGACCCAGTACTTC | CAWSVSGLRETQYF
NA | NA | TRBJ1-2 | TRBV9 | 14 | TGTGCCAGCAGCGCAGTAACAGCTAACTATGGCTACACCTTC | CASSAVTANYGYTF
NA | TRBD1 | TRBJ2-7 | TRBV7-7 | 15 | TGTGCTAGCAGCCCCACCCTGACAGGGTTCTACGAGCAGTACTTC | CASSPTLTGFYEQYF
NA | TRBD1 | TRBJ1-3 | TRBV6-5 | 16 | TGTGCCAGCAGTTCGACAGGGCCGCACTCTGGAAACACCATATATTTT | CASSSTGPHSGNTIYF
NA | NA | TRBJ2-2 | TRBV4-3 | 16 | TGCGCCAGCAGCCAAGATCAAGCCGTAAACACCGGGGAGCTGTTTTTT | CASSQDQAVNTGELFF
NA | NA | TRBJ1-2 | TRBV5-1 | 13 | TGCGCCAGCAACCCCTCGGGGGGTTATGGCTACACCTTC | CASNPSGGYGYTF
NA | NA | TRBJ2-2 | TRBV5-1 | 15 | TGCGCCAGCAGCTTGGAGACTACCGGGGCCGGGGAGCTGTTTTTT | CASSLETTGAGELFF
NA | TRBD1 | TRBJ1-1 | TRBV5-1 | 15 | TGCGCCAGCAGCAACGGACAGGGGGGGAACACTGAAGCTTTCTTT | CASSNGQGGNTEAFF
once | NA | TRBJ1-1 | TRBV9 | 20 | TGTGCCAGCAGCGTGGACCAGGTGGTGGGCGGGAGCTATTTGAACACTGAAGCTTTCTTT | CASSVDQVVGGSYLNTEAFF
NA | NA | TRBJ2-3 | TRBV14 | 16 | TGTGCCAGCAGCCAAAAAGTGGGGCAGGTCGCAGATACGCAGTATTTT | CASSQKVGQVADTQYF